These 12 T cell receptor beta chains came from one sample sequenced in a study of shared clonotypes between healthy human individuals. Assay: immunoSEQ multiplex PCR; the TCRdb copy retains only in-frame clones and omits some. This sample has about 960,000 clones, with roughly 72% found just once. The specimen sequenced was memory CD4+ T cells sorted from blood. Subset: CD45RA-negative fraction. These receptors all stem from a man aged 18-30 years in good health.

The rearrangement uses TRBV7-2 and TRBJ2-3; 7 nucleotides align to TRBD2. CDR3 length: 16 amino acids. J gave up 4 bases and V 5 bases, and 12 bases lay outside the gene matches. The germline CDR1 and CDR2 sequences are SGHTA and FQGNSA. In DNA form, the CDR3 reads TGTGCCAGCAGCCCCCGGGCGGGAGTTAAGTCAGATACGCAGTATTTT. This translates into CASSPRAGVKSDTQYF.

V is TRBV6-5 and J is TRBJ1-1; D not certain. V was trimmed by 6 bases and J by 0 bases, leaving 14 bases between them. CDR3 length equals 15 residues. Per germline, CDR1 MNHEY and CDR2 SVGAGI. The CDR3 sequence is CASSFALTMNTEAFF. For the CDR3, the DNA is TGTGCCAGCAGCTTCGCATTGACTATGAACACTGAAGCTTTCTTT.

V usage is TRBV7-2 and J usage is TRBJ2-5, with D tentatively TRBD1 (6 bases). Germline V lookup: CDR1 SGHTA, CDR2 FQGNSA. This CDR3 spans 13 amino acids. V was shortened by 3 bases and J by 4 bases, with 9 bases between the two germline ends. The CDR3 nucleotides are TGTGCCAGCAGCTTTACAGGGTCAGAGACCCAGTACTTC. Its protein is CASSFTGSETQYF.

Notes on this clone: Other nucleotide sequences from this sample produce the same CDR3. The V call is TRBV5-1, the J call TRBJ1-1; D remains unclear. Trimming removed 0 bases from V and 0 bases from J, with 9 bases in between. Germline assignment: CDR1 SGHRS and CDR2 YFSETQ. CDR3 length: 15 residues. The CDR3 reads CASSLVGSLNTEAFF. The CDR3 DNA sequence: TGCGCCAGCAGCTTGGTCGGCAGTCTGAACACTGAAGCTTTCTTT. The whole variable domain, filled in from reference TRBV5-1 and TRBJ1-1, reads KAGVTQTPRYLIKTRGQQVTLSCSPISGHRSVSWYQQTPGQGLQFLFEYFSETQRNKGNFPGRFSGRQFSNSRSEMNVSTLELGDSALYLCASSLVGSLNTEAFFGQGTRLTVV.

The chain combines TRBV9 with TRBJ2-2; 7 bases are a match to TRBD1. Per the germline V gene, CDR1 is SGDLS and CDR2 is YYNGEE. The trim removed 0 bases at V and 5 bases at J, leaving 4 bases unmatched. This CDR3 spans 15 amino acids. In DNA form, the CDR3 reads TGTGCCAGCAGCGTAGAGGCCAGGGGGACCGGGGAGCTGTTTTTT. It yields the protein CASSVEARGTGELFF.

The chain carries TRBV19 and TRBJ1-6; no reliable D call. Germline V CDR1 and CDR2: LNHDA, SQIVND (reference sequence). The V and J ends lost 7 bases and 0 bases respectively, with 16 bases between them. This CDR3 spans 17 amino acids. The CDR3 loop reads CASKSGNPSSYNSPLHF. The CDR3 coding sequence is TGTGCCAGTAAATCCGGGAATCCGAGCTCCTATAATTCACCCCTCCACTTT.

This chain links TRBV4-1 with TRBJ1-3; possibly TRBD1 for D (5 bases). V was trimmed by 2 bases and J by 4 bases, leaving 21 bases between them. The length of the CDR3 is 18 residues. The germline V gene has CDR1 MGHRA and CDR2 YSYEKL. DNA for the CDR3: TGCGCCAGCAGCCAATTAGGAGATGGTCACGGGGACGGAAACACCATATATTTT. Translation gives CASSQLGDGHGDGNTIYF.

This rearrangement joins TRBV5-1 to TRBJ2-2; D unresolved. V was pared by 3 bases and J by 4 bases, with 10 bases between. The CDR3 covers 14 residues. Germline lookup yields CDR1 SGHRS and CDR2 YFSETQ. The CDR3 DNA follows: TGCGCCAGCAGCTGGATCGCAGTCACCGGGGAGCTGTTTTTT. Encoded protein: CASSWIAVTGELFF.

Written as DNA, the CDR3 is TGCGCCAGCAGCCAAGATTATTGGACAGCTGGAAACACCATATATTTT. Translating gives CASSQDYWTAGNTIYF. The chain employs TRBV4-3 and TRBJ1-3, with D possibly being TRBD1 (6 bases). Germline V gene lookup returns CDR1 LGHNA and CDR2 YSLEER. Trimming pared 0 bases from V and 2 bases from J, leaving 11 bases between. CDR3 size: 16 residues.

This chain joins TRBV4-3 and TRBJ1-4; 9 bases match TRBD1. V lost 2 bases and J lost 8; bases outside the gene matches: 12. Germline V CDR1 and CDR2: LGHNA, YSLEER. The CDR3 is made up of 17 amino acids. The CDR3 nucleotides are TGCGCCAGCAGCCAACCACTCGCCGGGACAGGGAGAGAAAAACTGTTTTTT. Amino acid sequence: CASSQPLAGTGREKLFF.

This chain connects TRBV19 to TRBJ1-4; D not certain. V gave up 7 bases and J gave up 6 bases, with 15 bases separating them. Germline assignment: CDR1 LNHDA and CDR2 SQIVND (reference sequence). This CDR3 has 14 amino acids. The CDR3 DNA sequence: TGTGCCAGTACCACCGGGAGGTGGGATGAAAAACTGTTTTTT. It is translated as CASTTGRWDEKLFF. Full variable domain (outside the CDR3, taken from reference TRBV19 and TRBJ1-4): DGGITQSPKYLFRKEGQNVTLSCEQNLNHDAMYWYRQDPGQGLRLIYYSQIVNDFQKGDIAEGYSVSREKKESFPLTVTSAQKNPTAFYLCASTTGRWDEKLFFGSGTQLSVL.

The chain links TRBV30 to TRBJ1-1; perhaps TRBD1 as D (5 bases). V shed 5 bases and J shed 4 bases, with 11 bases lying between them. The CDR3 spans 12 residues. In germline, CDR1 is GTSNPN, CDR2 SVGIG (reference sequence). CDR3 residues: CAWGTGTTEAFF. Here the CDR3 DNA reads TGTGCCTGGGGTACAGGTACCACTGAAGCTTTCTTT.